The 29 T cell receptor beta chains given below trace back to one sample, sequenced in a study of shared clonotypes between healthy human individuals. Using immunoSEQ multiplex PCR, the repertoire was profiled, and TCRdb retains in-frame clones only, with some absent. The table includes 740,000 or so clones, less than 80% detected once. The sample taken for sequencing was memory CD4+ T cells sorted from blood. Described subset: CD45RA-negative fraction. Receptors were obtained from a woman between 25 and 40 years old in good health.

This clone was detected once. The J gene is TRBJ2-1, the V gene TRBV7-3; tentatively, D is TRBD2 (6 bases). The CDR3 totals 13 residues. V was shortened by 2 bases and J by 7 bases, with 9 bases between the two germline ends. CDR1 and CDR2 (germline): SGHTA, FQGTGA. The CDR3 loop is CASSLSRGNEQFF. CDR3 sequence (DNA): TGTGCCAGCAGCTTATCCCGGGGGAATGAGCAGTTCTTC.

The genes are TRBV6-5 and TRBJ1-5, with a weak D call TRBD1 (6 bases). Per germline, CDR1 MNHEY and CDR2 SVGAGI. This CDR3 has 15 residues. Trimming took off 8 bases at V and 0 bases at J, with 14 bases between the two ends. The CDR3 sequence is CASGGQGYSNQPQHF. DNA for the CDR3: TGTGCCAGCGGGGGTCAGGGGTATAGCAATCAGCCCCAGCATTTT.

The chain carries TRBV11-1 and TRBJ2-2, with D perhaps matching TRBD2 (7 bases). CDR3 length equals 17 residues. V was trimmed by 7 bases and J by 5 bases, leaving 23 bases between them. Germline V gene sequence: CDR1 SGHAT, CDR2 FQDESV (reference sequence). The CDR3 region is CASKGGVVGQSTGELFF. The CDR3 nucleotides read TGTGCCAGCAAAGGGGGGGTCGTAGGACAATCTACCGGGGAGCTGTTTTTT.

This clone was seen only once. The V gene is TRBV6-5, the J gene TRBJ2-7; D remains unclear. Germline V gene lookup returns CDR1 MNHEY and CDR2 SVGAGI. The V end lost 4 bases, the J end lost 6 bases, and 7 bases lay between the germline ends. The CDR3 contains 11 residues. This CDR3 reads CASSSRSEQYF. CDR3 nucleotides: TGTGCCAGCAGTTCCCGATCCGAGCAGTACTTC.

At least ten counts were recorded for this clone. The chain links TRBV5-1 to TRBJ2-2, with 12 bases fitting TRBD1. The germline V gene encodes CDR1 SGHRS and CDR2 YFSETQ. Trimming took 2 bases from V and 4 from J; bases not matched to a gene: 9. CDR3 length equals 18 residues. In nucleotides, the CDR3 is TGCGCCAGCAGCTTCACTTTCCGGGGACAGGGGGCCACCGGGGAGCTGTTTTTT. Translation gives CASSFTFRGQGATGELFF.

V gene TRBV28 combines with J gene TRBJ1-2; 8 bases match TRBD1. The CDR3 runs 15 residues. Trimming cost V 6 bases and J 8 bases; bases outside gene matches: 14. Germline V lookup: CDR1 MDHEN, CDR2 SYDVKM. The CDR3 loop is CASRLPTGGTGGYTF. The CDR3 DNA is TGTGCCAGCAGACTTCCAACAGGGGGAACGGGGGGCTACACCTTC.

This clone was counted once. V usage is TRBV5-1 and J usage is TRBJ2-2, with D perhaps matching TRBD2 (6 bases). Per the germline V gene, CDR1 is SGHRS and CDR2 is YFSETQ. The V gene lost 0 bases and the J gene lost 3 bases, with 9 bases spanning the gap. The length of the CDR3 is 15 residues. In DNA form, the CDR3 reads TGCGCCAGCAGCTTGGCTAGCGCCTACACCGGGGAGCTGTTTTTT. It encodes CASSLASAYTGELFF.

J is TRBJ1-2 and V is TRBV19, with a weak D call TRBD1 (5 bases). The length of the CDR3 is 13 residues. The V and J ends lost 5 bases and 2 bases respectively, with 9 bases between them. Per the germline V gene, CDR1 is LNHDA and CDR2 is SQIVND (reference sequence). The CDR3 region has the DNA TGTGCCAGTAGTGAGACAGAAAACTATGGCTACACCTTC. It encodes CASSETENYGYTF.

The J gene is TRBJ1-5, the V gene TRBV28; D gene ambiguous. Germline V gene sequence: CDR1 MDHEN, CDR2 SYDVKM. Trimming removed 7 bases at V and 5 bases at J, with 9 bases between. CDR3 size: 12 residues. CDR3: CASNSADQPQHF. The DNA of the CDR3 is TGTGCCAGCAACAGTGCGGATCAGCCCCAGCATTTT. The whole variable domain, remainder taken from reference TRBV28 and TRBJ1-5, is DVKVTQSSRYLVKRTGEKVFLECVQDMDHENMFWYRQDPGLGLRLIYFSYDVKMKEKGDIPEGYSVSREKKERFSLILESASTNQTSMYLCASNSADQPQHFGDGTRLSIL.

V gene TRBV11-2 combines with J gene TRBJ1-5, with a tentative D call TRBD1 (5 bases). Trimming left V 5 bases short and J 5 bases short, with 16 bases between. CDR1 and CDR2 (germline): SGHAT, FQNNGV. The CDR3 consists of 15 residues. CDR3 nucleotides: TGTGCCAGCAGCGCGCTGAACGGGGCGGATCAGCCCCAGCATTTT. Translated, it gives CASSALNGADQPQHF.

The V and J genes are TRBV11-2 and TRBJ2-2; the match to TRBD2 covers 7 bases. The CDR3 totals 16 residues. Germline loops: CDR1 SGHAT, CDR2 FQNNGV. V was clipped by 5 bases and J by 6 bases; unmatched bases: 12. The CDR3: CASSGLADRVAGELFF. DNA for the CDR3: TGTGCCAGCAGCGGTCTAGCGGACCGGGTGGCCGGGGAGCTGTTTTTT.

The chain is built from TRBV2 and TRBJ2-7; 9 bases agree with TRBD2. The germline V gene has CDR1 SNHLY and CDR2 FYNNEI. This CDR3 is built from 14 residues. The trim removed 6 bases at V and 5 bases at J, leaving 8 bases unmatched. The CDR3 here is CASRGLAGRDEQYF. The CDR3 DNA sequence: TGTGCCAGCAGAGGGCTAGCGGGACGGGACGAGCAGTACTTC.

This sequence joins TRBV5-1 and TRBJ2-2, with 10 bases lining up with TRBD1. J was trimmed by 0 bases and V by 4 bases; bases with no gene match: 9. This CDR3 comprises 18 residues. Germline assignment: CDR1 SGHRS and CDR2 YFSETQ. The CDR3 nucleotides read TGCGCCAGCAGCAGGGGACAGGGGAGGGTCTCGAACACCGGGGAGCTGTTTTTT. Translating it yields CASSRGQGRVSNTGELFF.

Only one count was recorded for this clone. The J gene is TRBJ1-3, the V gene TRBV11-2; D call uncertain. V lost 1 base, J lost 7 bases, and 8 bases lay in between. Germline CDR1 reads SGHAT; CDR2 reads FQNNGV. This CDR3 spans 13 amino acids. The chain's CDR3 is CASSLGNQNTIYF. As DNA, the CDR3 is TGTGCCAGCAGCTTAGGGAACCAGAACACCATATATTTT.

The V call is TRBV7-8, the J call TRBJ2-1; 12 nucleotides agree with TRBD2. The V gene end was trimmed by 5 bases and the J gene end by 2 bases; junction bases not matched to a gene: 4. Germline CDR1 SGHVS, CDR2 FQNEAQ. The CDR3 sequence is 16 residues long. CDR3 amino acids: CASSVTSGSTYNEQFF. DNA for the CDR3: TGTGCCAGCAGCGTGACTAGCGGGAGTACCTACAATGAGCAGTTCTTC.

The CDR3 DNA follows: TGTGCCAGCAGTTTATATGGCAGGGGGCACGGTCAGCCCCAGCATTTT. Amino acids: CASSLYGRGHGQPQHF. The chain combines TRBV28 with TRBJ1-5, with 8 bases matching TRBD1. The CDR3 runs to 16 residues. Looked up from germline, CDR1 is MDHEN and CDR2 is SYDVKM. Trimming removed 1 base from V and 6 bases from J; junction bases left unmatched: 8. Drawing the rest from reference TRBV28 and TRBJ1-5, the complete variable domain is DVKVTQSSRYLVKRTGEKVFLECVQDMDHENMFWYRQDPGLGLRLIYFSYDVKMKEKGDIPEGYSVSREKKERFSLILESASTNQTSMYLCASSLYGRGHGQPQHFGDGTRLSIL.

The chain carries TRBV5-5 and TRBJ1-5, with 9 positions matching TRBD1. Germline CDR1 and CDR2: SGHKS and YYEKEE (reference sequence). The V gene end was trimmed by 0 bases and the J gene end by 5 bases; junction bases not matched to a gene: 6. This CDR3 spans 16 amino acids. This CDR3 reads CASSLEGQGKYQPQHF. DNA of the CDR3: TGTGCCAGCAGCTTGGAAGGACAGGGGAAGTATCAGCCCCAGCATTTT. Supplemented by reference TRBV5-5 and TRBJ1-5, the full variable domain reads DAGVTQSPTHLIKTRGQQVTLRCSPISGHKSVSWYQQVLGQGPQFIFQYYEKEERGRGNFPDRFSARQFPNYSSELNVNALLLGDSALYLCASSLEGQGKYQPQHFGDGTRLSIL.

The chain has TRBV19 and TRBJ2-1; D may be TRBD2 (5 bases). CDR1 is LNHDA and CDR2 is SQIVND in the germline V gene (reference sequence). The CDR3 runs to 18 residues. With 1 base removed from V and 0 bases from J, the gap between germline ends came to 16 bases. The CDR3 protein is CASSIVPGRERSYNEQFF. CDR3 DNA: TGTGCCAGTAGTATAGTTCCCGGAAGGGAGCGCTCCTACAATGAGCAGTTCTTC.

Only a few counts were recorded for this clone. The chain joins TRBV19 to TRBJ2-1, with D tentatively TRBD1 or TRBD2 (5 bases each). From germline, CDR1 is LNHDA and CDR2 SQIVND (reference sequence). V was pared by 7 bases and J by 9 bases, with 16 bases between. There are 13 residues in the CDR3. CDR3 sequence: CASTRDRGGEQFF. The CDR3 DNA is TGTGCCAGTACCCGGGACCGGGGCGGTGAGCAGTTCTTC.

The genes are TRBV25-1 and TRBJ2-5; 9 bases map to TRBD2. Per the germline V gene, CDR1 is MGHDK and CDR2 is SYGVNS. The CDR3 spans 16 residues. Trimming removed 5 bases from V and 3 bases from J; junction bases left unmatched: 10. In DNA, the CDR3 is TGTGCCAGCAGTACCGGGGATAGCGGGAGTAAAGAGACCCAGTACTTC. Translating it yields CASSTGDSGSKETQYF.

This clone was seen more than once but under ten times. The chain joins TRBV7-9 to TRBJ2-3, with D perhaps matching TRBD2 (6 bases). With 4 bases removed from V and 5 bases from J, the gap between germline ends came to 22 bases. In germline, CDR1 is SEHNR, CDR2 FQNEAQ (reference sequence). There are 17 residues in the CDR3. CDR3 residues: CASSSFEVGYGGDTQYF. The CDR3 region has the DNA TGTGCCAGCAGCTCCTTCGAAGTAGGGTACGGGGGAGATACGCAGTATTTT.

This chain uses TRBV7-8 with TRBJ2-7, with 13 bases aligning to TRBD2. The CDR3 spans 16 residues. The ends lost 5 bases at V and 3 bases at J; junction bases unmatched: 7. Looked up from germline, CDR1 is SGHVS and CDR2 is FQNEAQ. CDR3 coding DNA: TGTGCCAGCAGCGCCTTCTGGACTAGCGGGAGCTACGAGCAGTACTTC. Its translation is CASSAFWTSGSYEQYF.

The chain couples TRBV4-1 to TRBJ2-1; D possibly matches TRBD1 or TRBD2 (5 bases each). Germline assignment: CDR1 MGHRA and CDR2 YSYEKL. The V end lost 0 bases, the J end lost 8 bases, and 23 bases lay between the germline ends. This CDR3 comprises 18 residues. This chain's CDR3 is CASSQDRSGDPGLDEQFF. CDR3 in DNA: TGCGCCAGCAGCCAAGATCGATCCGGGGACCCGGGGCTGGATGAGCAGTTCTTC.

This clone is a singleton in its sample. V is TRBV7-2 and J is TRBJ2-4; TRBD2 agrees at 9 bases. The V gene end was trimmed by 5 bases and the J gene end by 1 base; junction bases not matched to a gene: 3. In germline, CDR1 is SGHTA, CDR2 FQGNSA. The CDR3 extends over 15 amino acids. The CDR3 nucleotides are TGTGCCAGCAGCACTGGACTAGCGGCCAAAAACATTCAGTACTTC. Translating gives CASSTGLAAKNIQYF.

This chain uses TRBV10-3 with TRBJ1-4; maybe TRBD1 (5 bases). CDR3 length: 13 residues. V lost 4 bases to trimming and J lost 7 bases, with 10 bases between them. CDR1 is ENHRY and CDR2 is SYGVKD in the germline V gene. As DNA, the CDR3 is TGTGCCATCAGTGTGGGGGGGAGTGAAAAACTGTTTTTT. Translating gives CAISVGGSEKLFF.

The chain has TRBV15 and TRBJ2-2; 10 bases map to TRBD2. Germline loops: CDR1 LNHNV, CDR2 YYDKDF (reference sequence). CDR3 length equals 17 residues. Trimming removed 3 bases from V and 4 bases from J; junction bases left unmatched: 8. This CDR3 is CATSRAPRLAGTGELFF. CDR3 DNA: TGTGCCACCAGCAGGGCCCCTCGACTAGCGGGCACCGGGGAGCTGTTTTTT.

The DNA for the CDR3 is TGTGCCAGCAGCCCCCCGGGACGGATGAACACTGAAGCTTTCTTT. Its protein product is CASSPPGRMNTEAFF. The chain is built from TRBV9 and TRBJ1-1, with D tentatively TRBD1 (5 bases). Per the germline V gene, CDR1 is SGDLS and CDR2 is YYNGEE. The CDR3 has 15 amino acids. Trimming pared 4 bases from V and 0 bases from J, leaving 13 bases between.

To note about this clone: This sample includes further DNA sequences coding for the same CDR3. The genes are TRBV28 and TRBJ2-7; 12 bases are shared with TRBD2. CDR3 length: 14 residues. The germline CDR1 and CDR2 sequences are MDHEN and SYDVKM. J lost 6 bases, V lost 6 bases, and 6 bases had no gene match. The DNA for the CDR3 is TGTGCCAGCAGCACTCTAGCGGGAGGGCTCGAGCAGTACTTC. It is translated as CASSTLAGGLEQYF. Supplemented by reference TRBV28 and TRBJ2-7, the full variable domain reads DVKVTQSSRYLVKRTGEKVFLECVQDMDHENMFWYRQDPGLGLRLIYFSYDVKMKEKGDIPEGYSVSREKKERFSLILESASTNQTSMYLCASSTLAGGLEQYFGPGTRLTVT.

This chain joins TRBV6-5 and TRBJ1-2; 9 nucleotides line up with TRBD1. The CDR3 runs 15 residues. CDR1 and CDR2 from the germline V gene are MNHEY and SVGAGI. With 0 bases clipped from V and 5 bases from J, the junction kept 4 bases outside the gene matches. For the CDR3, the DNA is TGTGCCAGCAGTTACTCCGGGACAGGGAGATATGGCTACACCTTC. Translation gives CASSYSGTGRYGYTF.